Listed below are T cell receptor beta chains from one sample, sequenced in a study of T cells in Graves' hyperthyroidism and ophthalmopathy. Each CDR3 protein gets one entry after TCRdb re-called the multiplex PCR reads with MiXCR. Of roughly 700,000 distinct CDR3 sequences listed, about 18% were seen once; the top ten hold 15% to 17%. The sample taken for sequencing was blood. The receptor source for this set is a man in his forties or fifties with Graves' hyperthyroidism. CDR3s include the opening cysteine and the closing phenylalanine or tryptophan. The order of the fields is clone size, J gene, CDR3 length, V gene, D gene, CDR3 DNA, CDR3 protein. A D gene is named only where the DNA matches it firmly. Size is omitted from some rows. Given values are once, few, many or a class for expanded clones.

>few|TRBJ1-1|14|TRBV6-1|TRBD1
TGTGCCAGCAGACAGGGGGGGGGGAACACTGAAGCTTTCTTT
CASRQGGGNTEAFF
>few|TRBJ2-7|16|TRBV4-2|-
TGTGCCAGCAGCCAAGATCGGGTCCACAGCTCCTACGAGCAGTACTTC
CASSQDRVHSSYEQYF
>-|TRBJ1-1|16|TRBV28|TRBD1
TGTGCCAGCAGGGGGGTAACAGGGGACATGAACACTGAAGCTTTCTTT
CASRGVTGDMNTEAFF
>many|TRBJ2-7|14|TRBV7-9|TRBD1
TGTGCCAGCAGCTTAGGACAGGGGATTGGGGAGCAGTACTTC
CASSLGQGIGEQYF
>many|TRBJ2-1|15|TRBV7-2|-
TGTGCCAGCAGCTTAGGCGGACCCGGGGGCAATGAGCAGTTCTTC
CASSLGGPGGNEQFF
>many|TRBJ1-2|15|TRBV20-1|TRBD1
TGCAGTGCTAGACCCCGACAGGGGCTGTCCTATGGCTACACCTTC
CSARPRQGLSYGYTF
>-|TRBJ2-3|11|TRBV28|-
TGTGCCAGCAGTCCCAGGAATACGCAGTATTTT
CASSPRNTQYF
>-|TRBJ2-7|13|TRBV18|-
TGTGCCAGCTCCGATGCCAGGCTCCACGAGCAGTACTTC
CASSDARLHEQYF
>many|TRBJ1-2|15|TRBV11-2|TRBD1
TGTGCCAGCAGCCGTTCCACCCGGACAGGGGGTGGCTACACCTTC
CASSRSTRTGGGYTF
>many|TRBJ2-3|16|TRBV11-2|TRBD2
TGTGCCAGCAGCCGAACGACTAGCGGAAGCACAGATACGCAGTATTTT
CASSRTTSGSTDTQYF
>many|TRBJ1-2|13|TRBV7-9|-
TGTGCCAGCAGCTTAGCGGAGCTATATGGCTACACCTTC
CASSLAELYGYTF
>many|TRBJ1-1|14|TRBV29-1|-
TGCAGCGTTGTATTGGGACATCGGAACACTGAAGCTTTCTTT
CSVVLGHRNTEAFF
>-|TRBJ1-1|14|TRBV19|-
TGTGCCAGTACTGTCGTTGCGGAAATCACTGAAGCTTTCTTT
CASTVVAEITEAFF
>-|TRBJ2-7|12|TRBV27|-
TGTGCCAGCGGCAGACAGAGGGACGAGCAGTACTTC
CASGRQRDEQYF
>few|TRBJ1-1|12|TRBV20-1|-
TGCAGAACCCAAAGGGGGGACACTGAAGCTTTCTTT
CRTQRGDTEAFF
>-|TRBJ2-2|18|TRBV24-1|TRBD2
TGTGCCACCAGTGACCCCGGAGGAGCGGGAGGTAATAACGGGGAGCTGTTTTTT
CATSDPGGAGGNNGELFF
>-|TRBJ2-7|11|TRBV20-1|-
TGCAGTGCAAGGACGTTGGACGAGCAGTACTTC
CSARTLDEQYF
>-|TRBJ1-4|14|TRBV5-1|-
TGCGCCAGCAGCTTCTGGGGCAATAATGAAAAACTGTTTTTT
CASSFWGNNEKLFF